The text below deals with one T cell receptor beta chain. Its antigen is currently unknown. The sample is drawn from a study of T cell responses to AZD1222 COVID-19 vaccine. Per germline, CDR1 KGHSH and CDR2 LQKENI. CDR3 length: 14 residues. V was shortened by 2 bases and J by 0 bases, with 7 bases between the two germline ends. Broader study findings: After two AZD1222 doses, spike-specific TCR breadth and depth rose versus day 0. Repertoire sampling occurred only after the peak T cell response. Unmutated variant regions are reportedly targeted by nearly half of spike-specific TCRs. Only 5 or 6 AZD1222 recipients were seropositive at baseline.

Only in-frame clones appear in the TCRdb table, and some are missing; sequencing was by immunoSEQ multiplex PCR. The data hold some 150,000 clones, with roughly 88% observed a single time. This chain links TRBV18 with TRBJ1-1; D gene unclear. The receptor comes from an adult in good health. The sample in question was peripheral blood, obtained on day 0 of MenACWY control vaccination. The CDR3 sequence: CASSPDRMNTEAFF. As DNA, the CDR3 is TGTGCCAGCTCACCAGACCGGATGAACACTGAAGCTTTCTTT.